This T cell receptor (beta chain) was identified during a study of patients and donors after allogeneic stem cell transplantation (dated by TCRdb to the early 2020s). To note about this clonotype: Its target antigen remains unknown. Base qualities are not provided; no much larger clone lies one nucleotide away.

V was cut back by 6 bases and J by 4 bases, leaving a gap of 15 bases between them. Looking up the germline V gene yields CDR1 MNHNS and CDR2 SASEGT. The CDR3 sequence holds 15 residues, the cysteine and phenylalanine included. The DNA shown is the 45-base CDR3, in frame from base 1. Libraries were prepared through RT-PCR. The sequencer listed for this sample is NextSeq 550. The public reads were reprocessed in TCRdb via fastp at Q25 and MiXCR, keeping in-frame beta chains. Rows matching on CDR3 protein sequence are summarized as one entry with the most common DNA and genes. Within this sample are 900,000 to 1,000,000 distinct CDR3 sequences, with around 17% of them counted one time only. Roughly 6% of the sample rests with the top ten.

The receptor chain draws on TRBV6-1 and TRBJ2-2, with a tentative D gene TRBD1 over 6 matching bases. The sequencing sample was made of blood, either unsorted or a sorted T cell fraction (not recorded which). The clonotype comes from a human donor who was either an allogeneic HSCT recipient or a stem cell or donor lymphocyte infusion donor (not recorded which). It is not recorded whose cells these are; they may come from a transplant donor. The nucleotides are TGTGCCAGCAGGAGTGGACAGTCCGGCACCGGGGAGCTGTTTTTT. This gives the protein CASRSGQSGTGELFF.